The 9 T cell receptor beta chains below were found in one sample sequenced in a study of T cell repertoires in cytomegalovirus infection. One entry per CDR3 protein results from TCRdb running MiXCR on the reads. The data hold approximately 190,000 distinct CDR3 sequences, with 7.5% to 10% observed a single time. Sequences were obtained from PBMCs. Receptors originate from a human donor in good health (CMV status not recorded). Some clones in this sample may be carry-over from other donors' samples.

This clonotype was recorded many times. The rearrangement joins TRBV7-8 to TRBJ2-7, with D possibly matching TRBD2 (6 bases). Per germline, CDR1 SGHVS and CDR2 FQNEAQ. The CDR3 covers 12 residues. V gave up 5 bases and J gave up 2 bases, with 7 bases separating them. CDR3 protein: CASSRETYEQYF. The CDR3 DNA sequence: TGTGCCAGCAGCCGGGAGACCTACGAGCAGTACTTC.

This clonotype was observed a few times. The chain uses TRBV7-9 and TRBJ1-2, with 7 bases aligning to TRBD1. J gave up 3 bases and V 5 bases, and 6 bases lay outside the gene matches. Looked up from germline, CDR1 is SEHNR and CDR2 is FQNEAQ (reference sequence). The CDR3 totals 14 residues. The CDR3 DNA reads TGTGCCAGCAGCCAGGGTGACAGGGACTATGGCTACACCTTC. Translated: CASSQGDRDYGYTF.

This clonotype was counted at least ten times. The CDR3: CASSHPGTRNYGYTF. The CDR3 nucleotides read TGCGCCAGCAGCCACCCCGGGACCCGGAACTATGGCTACACCTTC. The gene calls are TRBV4-1 and TRBJ1-2; D possibly corresponds to TRBD1 (5 bases). Germline V CDR1 and CDR2: MGHRA, YSYEKL. CDR3 size: 15 residues. Trimming left V 3 bases short and J 2 bases short, with 13 bases between.

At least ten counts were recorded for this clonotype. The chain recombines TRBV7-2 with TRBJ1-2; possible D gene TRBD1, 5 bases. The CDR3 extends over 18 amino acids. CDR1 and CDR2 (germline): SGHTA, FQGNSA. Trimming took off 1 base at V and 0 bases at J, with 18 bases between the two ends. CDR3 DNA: TGTGCCAGCAGCTTAGTCCAGGGCCGGCCCGACGCTAACTATGGCTACACCTTC. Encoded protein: CASSLVQGRPDANYGYTF.

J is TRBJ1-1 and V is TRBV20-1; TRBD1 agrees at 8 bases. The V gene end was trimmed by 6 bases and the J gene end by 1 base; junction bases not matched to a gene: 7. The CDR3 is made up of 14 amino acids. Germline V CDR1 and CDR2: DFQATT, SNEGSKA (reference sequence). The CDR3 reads CSAYDGQGNTEAFF. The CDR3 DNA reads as TGCAGTGCATACGACGGACAGGGGAACACTGAAGCTTTCTTT.

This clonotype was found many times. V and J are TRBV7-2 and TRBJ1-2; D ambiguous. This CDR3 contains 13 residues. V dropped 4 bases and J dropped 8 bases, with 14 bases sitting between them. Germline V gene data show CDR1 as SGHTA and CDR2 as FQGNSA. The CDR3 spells CASSSRNPGGYTF. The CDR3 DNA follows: TGTGCCAGCAGCTCGCGGAACCCCGGCGGCTACACCTTC.

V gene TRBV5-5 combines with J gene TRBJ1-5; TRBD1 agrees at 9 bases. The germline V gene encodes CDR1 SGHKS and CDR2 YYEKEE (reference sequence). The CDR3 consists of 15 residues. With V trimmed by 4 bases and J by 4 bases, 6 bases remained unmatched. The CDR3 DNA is TGTGCCAGCAGCGGCGGGACAGGGATTAATCAGCCCCAGCATTTT. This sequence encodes CASSGGTGINQPQHF.

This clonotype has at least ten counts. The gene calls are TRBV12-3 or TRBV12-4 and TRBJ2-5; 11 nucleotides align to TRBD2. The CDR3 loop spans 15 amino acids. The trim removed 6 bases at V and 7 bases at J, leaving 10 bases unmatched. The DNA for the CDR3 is TGTGCCAGCAGCCCGGGGACTAGCGGATGGGGGACCCAGTACTTC. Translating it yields CASSPGTSGWGTQYF.

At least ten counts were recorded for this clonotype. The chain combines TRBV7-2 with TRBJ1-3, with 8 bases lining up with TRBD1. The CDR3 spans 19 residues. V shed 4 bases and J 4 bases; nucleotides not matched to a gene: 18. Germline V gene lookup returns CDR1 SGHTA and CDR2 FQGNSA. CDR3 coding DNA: TGTGCCAGCAGCTCCAGGCCAGGGGGCTCTTCAAGTTTCGGAAACACCATATATTTT. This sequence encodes CASSSRPGGSSSFGNTIYF.